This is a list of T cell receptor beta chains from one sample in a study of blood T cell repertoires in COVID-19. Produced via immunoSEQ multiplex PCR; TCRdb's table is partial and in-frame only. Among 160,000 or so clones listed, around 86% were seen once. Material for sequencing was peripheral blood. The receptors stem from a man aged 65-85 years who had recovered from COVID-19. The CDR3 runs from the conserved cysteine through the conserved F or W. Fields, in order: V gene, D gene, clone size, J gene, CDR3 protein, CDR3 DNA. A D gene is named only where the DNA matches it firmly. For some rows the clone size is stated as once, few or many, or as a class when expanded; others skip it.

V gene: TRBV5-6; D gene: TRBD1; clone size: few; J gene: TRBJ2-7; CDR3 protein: CASSATGASIGWADEQYF; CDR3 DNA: TGTGCCAGCAGCGCCACAGGGGCCTCGATAGGGTGGGCGGACGAGCAGTACTTC
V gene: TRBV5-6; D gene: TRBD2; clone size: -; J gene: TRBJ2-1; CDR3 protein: CASSLHLAGEQFF; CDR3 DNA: TGTGCCAGCAGCTTGCACCTAGCGGGTGAGCAGTTCTTC
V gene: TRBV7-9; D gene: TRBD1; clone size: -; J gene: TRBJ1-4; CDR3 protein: CASTPSAGGPEKLFF; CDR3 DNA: TGTGCCAGCACCCCGAGCGCAGGGGGCCCGGAAAAACTGTTTTTT
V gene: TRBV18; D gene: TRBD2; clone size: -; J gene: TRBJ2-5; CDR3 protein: CASSPYEDGGETQYF; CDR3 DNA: TGTGCCAGCTCACCATATGAAGACGGGGGGGAGACCCAGTACTTC
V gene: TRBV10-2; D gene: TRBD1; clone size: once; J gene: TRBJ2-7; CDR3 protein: CASTKQGNEQYF; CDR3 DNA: TGCGCCAGCACAAAACAGGGGAACGAGCAGTACTTC
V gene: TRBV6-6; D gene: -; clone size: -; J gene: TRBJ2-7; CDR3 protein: CASSYGQFYEQYF; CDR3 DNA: TGTGCCAGCAGTTATGGACAGTTCTACGAGCAGTACTTC
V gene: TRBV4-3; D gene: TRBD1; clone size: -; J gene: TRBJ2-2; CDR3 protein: CASSQETGAMNTGELFF; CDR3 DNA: TGCGCCAGCAGCCAAGAAACAGGGGCAATGAACACCGGGGAGCTGTTTTTT
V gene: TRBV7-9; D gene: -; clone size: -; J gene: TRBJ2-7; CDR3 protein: CASSSLGLREQYF; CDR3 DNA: TGTGCCAGCAGCTCCCTTGGGCTGCGCGAGCAGTACTTC
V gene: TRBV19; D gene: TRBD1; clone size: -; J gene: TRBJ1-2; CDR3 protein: CASQQGRRSGGYTF; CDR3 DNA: TGTGCCAGCCAACAGGGGCGCAGATCTGGCGGCTACACCTTC
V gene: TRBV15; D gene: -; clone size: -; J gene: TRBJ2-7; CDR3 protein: CATESVTYEQYF; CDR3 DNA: TGTGCCACAGAAAGCGTGACCTACGAGCAGTACTTC
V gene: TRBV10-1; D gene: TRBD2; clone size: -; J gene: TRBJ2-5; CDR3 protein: CASSEAGAQETQYF; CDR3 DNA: TGCGCCAGCAGTGAAGCGGGAGCCCAAGAGACCCAGTACTTC
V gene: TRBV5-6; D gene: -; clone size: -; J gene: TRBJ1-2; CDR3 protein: CASSRDTEGYTF; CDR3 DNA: TGTGCCAGCAGCCGGGACACAGAAGGCTACACCTTC
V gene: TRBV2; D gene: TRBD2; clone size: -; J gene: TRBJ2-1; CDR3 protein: CASSEIRLAGVNEQFF; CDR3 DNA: TGTGCCAGCAGTGAAATTAGACTAGCGGGAGTTAATGAGCAGTTCTTC
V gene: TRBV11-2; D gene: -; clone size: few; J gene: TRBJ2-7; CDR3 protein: CASSLVGGGEQYF; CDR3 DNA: TGTGCCAGCAGCTTAGTTGGGGGCGGCGAGCAGTACTTC
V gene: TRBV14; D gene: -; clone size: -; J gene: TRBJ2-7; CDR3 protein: CASSLGVGYEQYF; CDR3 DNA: TGTGCCAGCAGCCTCGGGGTTGGGTACGAGCAGTACTTC
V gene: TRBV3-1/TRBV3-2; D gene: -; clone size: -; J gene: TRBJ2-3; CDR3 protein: CASSQLRHGVQGDTQYF; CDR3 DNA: TGTGCCAGCAGCCAATTAAGACACGGGGTCCAGGGGGATACGCAGTATTTT
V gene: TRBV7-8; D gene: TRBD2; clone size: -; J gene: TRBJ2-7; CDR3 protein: CASSLRGGGRTSYEQYF; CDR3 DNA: TGTGCCAGCAGCTTAAGGGGGGGCGGGAGGACCTCCTACGAGCAGTACTTC
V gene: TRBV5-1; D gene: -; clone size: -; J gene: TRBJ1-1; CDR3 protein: CASSLASGNTEAFF; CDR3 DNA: TGCGCCAGCAGCTTGGCCTCAGGGAACACTGAAGCTTTCTTT
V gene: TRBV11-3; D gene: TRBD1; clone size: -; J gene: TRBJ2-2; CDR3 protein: CASSTTGTANTGELFF; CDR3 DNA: TGTGCCAGCAGCACGACCGGGACAGCAAACACCGGGGAGCTGTTTTTT
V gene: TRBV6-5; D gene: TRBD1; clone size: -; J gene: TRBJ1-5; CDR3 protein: CASSRDRDPPQHF; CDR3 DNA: TGTGCCAGCAGTAGGGACAGGGATCCGCCCCAGCATTTT
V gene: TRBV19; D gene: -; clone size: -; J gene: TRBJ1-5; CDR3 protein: CASSLSWRASSNQPQHF; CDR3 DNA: TGTGCCAGTAGTCTAAGTTGGAGGGCAAGTAGCAATCAGCCCCAGCATTTT
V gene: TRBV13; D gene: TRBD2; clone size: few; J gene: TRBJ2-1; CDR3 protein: CASRLGGSFSYNEQFF; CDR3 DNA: TGTGCCAGCAGGTTAGGCGGGAGTTTCTCCTACAATGAGCAGTTCTTC
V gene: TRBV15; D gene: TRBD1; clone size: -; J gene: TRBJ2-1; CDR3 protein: CATSMQVGQGYNEQFF; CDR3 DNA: TGTGCCACCAGCATGCAAGTAGGACAGGGTTACAATGAGCAGTTCTTC
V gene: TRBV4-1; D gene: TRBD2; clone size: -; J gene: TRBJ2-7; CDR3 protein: CASSLGLAISYEQYF; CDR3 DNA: TGCGCCAGCAGCCTGGGACTAGCGATCTCCTACGAGCAGTACTTC
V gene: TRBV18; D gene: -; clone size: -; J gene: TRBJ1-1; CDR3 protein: CASSPPGLTEAFF; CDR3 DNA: TGTGCCAGCTCACCACCGGGGCTCACTGAAGCTTTCTTT
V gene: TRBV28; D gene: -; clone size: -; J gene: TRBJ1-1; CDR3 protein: CASRSYTEAFF; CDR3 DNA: TGTGCCAGCAGGAGTTACACTGAAGCTTTCTTT
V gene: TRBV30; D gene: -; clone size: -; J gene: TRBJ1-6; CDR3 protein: CAWGVGGPNNSPLHF; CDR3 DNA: TGTGCCTGGGGGGTGGGAGGCCCAAATAATTCACCCCTCCACTTT
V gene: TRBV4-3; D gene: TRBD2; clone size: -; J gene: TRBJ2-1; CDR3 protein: CASSQEGGRIHSYNEQFF; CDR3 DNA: TGCGCCAGCAGCCAAGAGGGCGGGAGGATTCACTCCTACAATGAGCAGTTCTTC
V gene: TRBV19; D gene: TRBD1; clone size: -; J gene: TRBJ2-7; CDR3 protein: CASSIGDRSYEQYF; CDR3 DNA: TGTGCCAGTAGTATAGGGGACAGATCCTACGAGCAGTACTTC
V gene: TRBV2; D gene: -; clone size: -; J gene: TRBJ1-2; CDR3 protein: CASSGQPGLEGYTF; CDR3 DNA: TGTGCCAGCAGTGGCCAACCGGGTCTAGAGGGCTACACCTTC
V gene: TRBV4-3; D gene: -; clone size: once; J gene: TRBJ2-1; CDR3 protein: CASSLGGRGNEQFF; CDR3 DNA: TGCGCCAGCAGCCTAGGAGGGCGTGGGAATGAGCAGTTCTTC
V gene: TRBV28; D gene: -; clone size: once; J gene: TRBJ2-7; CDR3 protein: CAAERNYEQYF; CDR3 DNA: TGTGCCGCAGAACGAAACTACGAGCAGTACTTC
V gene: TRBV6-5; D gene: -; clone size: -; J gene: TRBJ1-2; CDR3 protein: CASILMRGYYGYTF; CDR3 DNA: TGTGCCAGCATCCTAATGAGGGGGTACTATGGCTACACCTTC
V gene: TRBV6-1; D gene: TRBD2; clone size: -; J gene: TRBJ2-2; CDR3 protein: CASSESGGNTGELFF; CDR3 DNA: TGTGCCAGCAGTGAAAGCGGGGGTAACACCGGGGAGCTGTTTTTT
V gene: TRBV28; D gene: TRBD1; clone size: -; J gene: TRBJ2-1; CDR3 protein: CASSPDRVAYNEQFF; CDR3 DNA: TGTGCCAGCAGCCCCGACAGGGTAGCCTACAATGAGCAGTTCTTC
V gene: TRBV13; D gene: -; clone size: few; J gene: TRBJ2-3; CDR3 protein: CASGRATDTQYF; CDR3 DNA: TGTGCCAGCGGCAGGGCGACAGATACGCAGTATTTT
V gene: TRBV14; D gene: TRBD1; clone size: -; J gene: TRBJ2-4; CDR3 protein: CASSQVGQGNIQYF; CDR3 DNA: TGTGCCAGCAGCCAAGTGGGACAGGGCAACATTCAGTACTTC
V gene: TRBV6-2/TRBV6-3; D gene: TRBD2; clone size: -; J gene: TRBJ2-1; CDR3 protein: CASSSWTSGFRGYNEQFF; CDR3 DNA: TGTGCCAGCAGTTCATGGACTAGCGGATTTAGGGGGTACAATGAGCAGTTCTTC
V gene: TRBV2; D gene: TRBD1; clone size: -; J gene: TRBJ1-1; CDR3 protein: CASGTANTEAFF; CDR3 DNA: TGTGCCAGCGGGACAGCGAACACTGAAGCTTTCTTT
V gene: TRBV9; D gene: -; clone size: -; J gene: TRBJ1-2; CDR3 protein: CASSLGGTQTYGYTF; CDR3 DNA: TGTGCCAGCAGCCTCGGGGGGACCCAAACCTATGGCTACACCTTC
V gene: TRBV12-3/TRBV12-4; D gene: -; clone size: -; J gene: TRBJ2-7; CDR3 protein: CASRPGSSYEQYF; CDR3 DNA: TGTGCCAGCAGACCGGGATCCTCCTACGAGCAGTACTTC
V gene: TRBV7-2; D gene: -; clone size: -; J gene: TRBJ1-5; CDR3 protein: CASSLVGESNQPQHF; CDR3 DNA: TGTGCCAGCAGCTTAGTTGGGGAGAGCAATCAGCCCCAGCATTTT
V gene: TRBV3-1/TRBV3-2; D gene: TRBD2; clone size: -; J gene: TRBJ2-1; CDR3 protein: CASSQPSGSSYNEQFF; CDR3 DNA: TGTGCCAGCAGCCAACCTAGCGGGAGCTCCTACAATGAGCAGTTCTTC
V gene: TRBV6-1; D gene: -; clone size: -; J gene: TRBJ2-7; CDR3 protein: CASSEGGGPTSSYEQYF; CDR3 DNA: TGTGCCAGCAGTGAAGGTGGAGGGCCCACCTCCTCCTACGAGCAGTACTTC
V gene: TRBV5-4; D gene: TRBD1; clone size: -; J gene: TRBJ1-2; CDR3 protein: CASSLGTGNYGYTF; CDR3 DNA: TGTGCCAGCAGCTTGGGGACAGGGAACTATGGCTACACCTTC
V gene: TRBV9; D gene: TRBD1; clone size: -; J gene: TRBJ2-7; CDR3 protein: CASSVGQGPYEQYF; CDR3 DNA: TGTGCCAGCAGCGTAGGACAGGGCCCCTACGAGCAGTACTTC
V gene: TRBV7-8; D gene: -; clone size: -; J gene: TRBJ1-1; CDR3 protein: CASSLIENTEAFF; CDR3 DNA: TGTGCCAGCAGCTTAATAGAAAACACTGAAGCTTTCTTT
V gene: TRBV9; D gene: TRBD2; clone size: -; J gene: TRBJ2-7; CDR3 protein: CASSVLVLAGSYEQYF; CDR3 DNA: TGTGCCAGCAGCGTACTAGTACTAGCGGGGTCCTACGAGCAGTACTTC
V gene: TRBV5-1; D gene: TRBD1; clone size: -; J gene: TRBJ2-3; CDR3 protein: CASSLTGTGTDTQYF; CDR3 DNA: TGCGCCAGCAGCTTAACCGGGACAGGGACAGATACGCAGTATTTT
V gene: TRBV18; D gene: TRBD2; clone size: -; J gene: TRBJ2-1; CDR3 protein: CASSPPSGITYNEQFF; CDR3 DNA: TGTGCCAGCTCACCACCGAGCGGGATCACCTACAATGAGCAGTTCTTC
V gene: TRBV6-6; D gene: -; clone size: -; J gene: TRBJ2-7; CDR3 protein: CASALGRDYEQYF; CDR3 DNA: TGTGCCAGCGCGTTGGGCAGGGACTACGAGCAGTACTTC
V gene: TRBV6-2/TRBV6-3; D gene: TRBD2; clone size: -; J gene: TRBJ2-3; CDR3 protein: CASSTSGITDTQYF; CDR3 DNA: TGTGCCAGCAGTACTAGCGGAATCACAGATACGCAGTATTTT
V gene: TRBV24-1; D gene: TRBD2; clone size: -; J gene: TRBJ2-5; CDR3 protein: CATSDSHRREETQYF; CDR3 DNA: TGTGCCACCAGTGATTCACACAGGCGGGAGGAGACCCAGTACTTC